This TCR beta chain emerged from a study of CD8 T cells in Susac syndrome. Broader study findings: The study conceded that its TCR sequencing and HLA analysis involved relatively few individuals.

In the case of this clonotype: The antigen is undetermined.

Peripheral blood CD8+ and CD4+ T cells were profiled by TCR beta sequencing. Negative isolation was applied to CD8+ and CD4+ T cells, and FACS enrichment was applied to TEMRA cells. RNA in amounts of roughly 0.45 to 1 ug was reverse transcribed with random hexamers. Amplification of TCR beta CDR3 spanned 54 Vbeta and 13 Jbeta via immunoSEQ multiplex PCR. MiXCR, run by TCRdb on the immunoSEQ multiplex PCR reads, gives a single entry per CDR3 protein. This repertoire shows roughly 200,000 distinct CDR3 sequences, about 95% found once; its top ten account for over 0.08%. The germline V and J ends were trimmed by 0 bases and 3 bases, with 5 bases remaining between them. The germline gives CDR1 SGHTA, CDR2 FQGNSA. There are 13 residues in the CDR3.

The sequencing sample was made of CD4+ T cells from PBMCs. The chain recombines TRBV7-2 with TRBJ2-5; D gene uncertain. The TCR was taken from a human donor in good health. CDR3 protein: CASSLAPEETQYF. In DNA form, the CDR3 reads TGTGCCAGCAGCTTAGCCCCCGAAGAGACCCAGTACTTC.